This T cell receptor beta chain was observed in a study of blood T cell repertoires in COVID-19. Only in-frame clones appear in the TCRdb table, and some are missing; sequencing was by immunoSEQ multiplex PCR. The profile shows some 45,000 clones, over 70% of them singletons. This CDR3 comprises 13 residues. Germline loops: CDR1 SNHLY, CDR2 FYNNEI. Between the trimmed V and J ends, which lost 6 bases and 2 bases, there was a span of 10 bases. V usage is TRBV2 and J usage is TRBJ1-2; possibly TRBD1 for D (6 bases). This receptor was taken from an older man with acute or convalescent COVID-19. Sample: peripheral blood. As DNA, the CDR3 is TGTGCCAGCAGATCGGACAGAAACTATGGCTACACCTTC. It translates to CASRSDRNYGYTF.